The TCR beta chain described here comes from a study of CD8 T cells in Susac syndrome. V lost 2 bases and J lost 7, with 8 bases in between. CDR3 length equals 13 residues. CDR1 is LNHDA, CDR2 SQIVND, per germline (reference sequence). The RNA, roughly 0.45 to 1 ug, was put through reverse transcription using random hexamers. The amplification used immunoSEQ multiplex PCR on TCR beta CDR3; it spanned 54 Vbeta and 13 Jbeta. TCRdb called the immunoSEQ multiplex PCR reads again in MiXCR, with one record for every CDR3 protein. The sample lists 330,000 or so distinct CDR3 sequences, over 75% seen once, with 0.21% in the top ten.

The sequenced material came from CD8+ T cells from PBMCs. The receptor comes from a human donor with multiple sclerosis. This rearrangement joins TRBV19 to TRBJ2-2, with D hard to call. The CDR3 spells CASSIPSLGELFF. In DNA, the CDR3 is TGTGCCAGTAGTATACCTTCTCTCGGGGAGCTGTTTTTT.